The 26 T cell receptor beta chains below all came from one sample that was sequenced in a study of blood T cell repertoires in COVID-19 (TCRdb year 2020). Libraries were built with the immunoSEQ multiplex PCR assay. TCRdb stores this immuneACCESS table with in-frame sequences only. Part of the clones is absent; in the studies checked, under half of the shortfall reflects unresolved V genes, and no reason is known for the rest. This sample is represented by about 80,000 clones; under 85% of them were singletons. Jointly, the top ten make up roughly 9% of the sample. Specimen: peripheral blood. These receptors came from a human donor in a cohort sampled during active COVID-19.

This CDR3 reads CASSLGGQGSSETQYF. CDR3 coding DNA: TGTGCCAGCAGCTTGGGGGGGCAAGGGTCCTCAGAGACCCAGTACTTC. This chain uses TRBV5-6 with TRBJ2-5, with a weak D call TRBD1 (6 bases). V lost 0 bases, J lost 4 bases, and 16 bases lay in between. Germline values: CDR1 SGHDT, CDR2 YYEEEE. This CDR3 is 16 amino acids long. The full variable domain, in which reference TRBV5-6 and TRBJ2-5 provide the parts outside the CDR3, is DAGVTQSPTHLIKTRGQQVTLRCSPKSGHDTVSWYQQALGQGPQFIFQYYEEEERQRGNFPDRFSGHQFPNYSSELNVNALLLGDSALYLCASSLGGQGSSETQYFGPGTRLLVL.

The gene calls are TRBV5-1 and TRBJ1-4; the match to TRBD1 covers 7 bases. With 0 bases clipped from V and 5 bases from J, the junction kept 4 bases outside the gene matches. Germline V gene lookup returns CDR1 SGHRS and CDR2 YFSETQ. This CDR3 spans 15 amino acids. CDR3 amino acids: CASSLEGQLNEKLFF. The CDR3 DNA sequence: TGCGCCAGCAGCTTGGAGGGACAGCTAAATGAAAAACTGTTTTTT.

This clone was counted a few times. The gene calls are TRBV27 and TRBJ2-7; 7 bases match TRBD1. Germline V gene lookup returns CDR1 MNHEY and CDR2 SMNVEV (reference sequence). This CDR3 region has 14 residues. The V segment lost 8 bases and the J segment 0 bases; nucleotides outside the gene matches: 7. The CDR3 protein is CASRSSGGSYEQYF. CDR3 coding DNA: TGTGCCAGCCGATCGTCAGGGGGCTCCTACGAGCAGTACTTC.

This sequence joins TRBV19 and TRBJ2-7, with TRBD2 identical over 10 bases. The CDR3 covers 16 residues. Germline assignment: CDR1 LNHDA and CDR2 SQIVND (reference sequence). V trimming: 8 bases; J trimming: 0 bases; junction bases outside the gene matches: 10. The CDR3 sequence: CASQPGVAGGSYEQYF. The CDR3, as DNA: TGTGCCAGTCAACCTGGGGTAGCGGGAGGCTCCTACGAGCAGTACTTC.

This chain links TRBV9 with TRBJ1-1, with 10 bases that match TRBD1. The V gene's germline CDR1 is SGDLS and CDR2 YYNGEE. The CDR3 is made up of 14 amino acids. Losses at the gene ends were 4 bases for V and 4 bases for J; bases not matched to a gene: 4. The CDR3 bases are TGTGCCAGCAGCCCGGGACAGGGGAGCACTGAAGCTTTCTTT. The encoded protein is CASSPGQGSTEAFF. The whole variable domain, remainder taken from reference TRBV9 and TRBJ1-1, is DSGVTQTPKHLITATGQRVTLRCSPRSGDLSVYWYQQSLDQGLQFLIQYYNGEERAKGNILERFSAQQFPDLHSELNLSSLELGDSALYFCASSPGQGSTEAFFGQGTRLTVV.

This chain joins TRBV7-9 and TRBJ1-2; D may be TRBD1 (5 bases). Germline lookup yields CDR1 SEHNR and CDR2 FQNEAQ (reference sequence). The CDR3 runs to 16 residues. V lost 5 bases and J 3 bases, leaving 19 bases between the germline ends. The CDR3 loop is CASSKGYGRVDYGYTF. In DNA, the CDR3 is TGTGCCAGCAGCAAGGGGTATGGCAGGGTGGACTATGGCTACACCTTC.

The gene calls are TRBV12-3 or TRBV12-4 and TRBJ2-5; D might be TRBD1 (5 bases). CDR3 length: 12 residues. Trimming left V 3 bases short and J 5 bases short, with 7 bases between. CDR3 loop: CASSFPGETQYF. CDR3 in DNA: TGTGCCAGCAGTTTCCCAGGGGAGACCCAGTACTTC.

This chain connects TRBV13 to TRBJ1-1; D is uncertain. CDR1 is PRHDT, CDR2 FYEKMQ, per germline (reference sequence). The CDR3 spans 13 residues. Trimming left V 5 bases short and J 4 bases short, with 11 bases between. CDR3 nucleotides: TGTGCCAGCAGCGCCGGGAGACTCACTGAAGCTTTCTTT. Its protein product is CASSAGRLTEAFF.

The chain employs TRBV27 and TRBJ1-1, with D hard to call. The CDR3 is 16 amino acids. Germline lookup yields CDR1 MNHEY and CDR2 SMNVEV (reference sequence). Trimming removed 2 bases at V and 0 bases at J, with 13 bases between. The CDR3 spells CASSLRPETLNTEAFF. For the CDR3, the DNA is TGTGCCAGCAGTTTACGCCCGGAGACCTTGAACACTGAAGCTTTCTTT.

The gene calls are TRBV7-3 and TRBJ1-2; unclear D gene. Germline values: CDR1 SGHTA, CDR2 FQGTGA. V was clipped by 0 bases and J by 5 bases, with 10 bases between them. CDR3 size: 14 residues. Here the CDR3 reads CASSLTSGTYGYTF. The CDR3 bases are TGTGCCAGCAGCTTAACGTCGGGAACGTATGGCTACACCTTC.

This clone was counted once. The chain couples TRBV27 to TRBJ1-6, with 7 positions matching TRBD1. J gave up 0 bases and V 3 bases, and 5 bases lay outside the gene matches. This CDR3 region has 17 residues. The germline gives CDR1 MNHEY, CDR2 SMNVEV (reference sequence). CDR3 in DNA: TGTGCCAGCAGTTTCGCAACAGGGGACTCCTATAATTCACCCCTCCACTTT. Amino acid sequence: CASSFATGDSYNSPLHF.

This chain links TRBV10-1 with TRBJ2-7, with D possibly matching TRBD2 (7 bases). The CDR3 is made up of 11 amino acids. Germline V gives CDR1 WNHNN, CDR2 SYGVQD (reference sequence). The ends were cut back, 4 bases at V and 10 bases at J, with 11 bases in the middle. The CDR3 is CASSGGGRQYF. In DNA, the CDR3 is TGCGCCAGCAGTGGGGGGGGCAGACAGTACTTC.

The chain employs TRBV7-9 and TRBJ2-3, with no clear D. The CDR3 runs 16 residues. Looked up from germline, CDR1 is SEHNR and CDR2 is FQNEAQ (reference sequence). The V gene lost 4 bases and the J gene lost 0 bases, with 14 bases spanning the gap. In DNA form, the CDR3 reads TGTGCCAGCAGCTCGTGGGTAGCTACTAGCACAGATACGCAGTATTTT. Translation: CASSSWVATSTDTQYF.

The chain employs TRBV5-4 and TRBJ2-7; 9 nucleotides line up with TRBD2. Per germline, CDR1 SGHNT and CDR2 YYREEE (reference sequence). V was clipped by 0 bases and J by 3 bases; unmatched bases: 4. This CDR3 is 15 amino acids long. CDR3 sequence: CASSLGLAELYEQYF. As DNA, the CDR3 is TGTGCCAGCAGCTTGGGACTAGCGGAACTCTACGAGCAGTACTTC. The entire variable domain, with the rest obtained from reference TRBV5-4 and TRBJ2-7, is as follows: ETGVTQSPTHLIKTRGQQVTLRCSSQSGHNTVSWYQQALGQGPQFIFQYYREEENGRGNFPPRFSGLQFPNYSSELNVNALELDDSALYLCASSLGLAELYEQYFGPGTRLTVT.

J is TRBJ1-1 and V is TRBV19; D remains unclear. CDR3 size: 13 residues. The germline CDR1 and CDR2 sequences are LNHDA and SQIVND (reference sequence). V shed 1 base and J shed 3 bases, with 6 bases lying between them. The CDR3 DNA reads TGTGCCAGTAGTATAGCGAGCTACACTGAAGCTTTCTTT. Translated, it gives CASSIASYTEAFF.

This clone was observed a few times. This chain uses TRBV25-1 with TRBJ1-6; 10 nucleotides agree with TRBD1. With V trimmed by 3 bases and J by 9 bases, 5 bases remained unmatched. The CDR3 loop spans 15 amino acids. Germline V gene sequence: CDR1 MGHDK, CDR2 SYGVNS. The DNA for the CDR3 is TGTGCCAGCAGTGAGACAGGGGGCACGGGTTCACCCCTCCACTTT. Translated: CASSETGGTGSPLHF.

The CDR3 DNA sequence: TGTGCCAGCAGCGTAGAGCCCCTACAGGGAAATGAAAAACTGTTTTTT. As protein: CASSVEPLQGNEKLFF. J is TRBJ1-4 and V is TRBV9, with D possibly TRBD1 on 6 matching bases. This CDR3 has 16 residues. Trimming took off 0 bases at V and 5 bases at J, with 14 bases between the two ends. Looked up from germline, CDR1 is SGDLS and CDR2 is YYNGEE.

J is TRBJ2-1 and V is TRBV27; 10 bases line up with TRBD1. Unmatched junction bases numbered 9, after V lost 6 bases and J lost 7 bases. CDR1 is MNHEY, CDR2 SMNVEV, per germline (reference sequence). The CDR3 has 15 amino acids. Here the CDR3 reads CASSEDRGITNEQFF. The CDR3 DNA reads TGTGCCAGCAGCGAGGACAGGGGGATAACAAATGAGCAGTTCTTC.

CDR3 DNA: TGTGCCAGCACGCCCGGACAGGGGGCTAATGAAAAACTGTTTTTT. It encodes CASTPGQGANEKLFF. V usage is TRBV25-1 and J usage is TRBJ1-4; 10 nucleotides line up with TRBD1. The V gene's germline CDR1 is MGHDK and CDR2 SYGVNS. Trimming at V came to 7 bases and at J to 3 bases, leaving 5 bases not matched to a gene. The CDR3 length is 15 residues. Together with reference TRBV25-1 and TRBJ1-4, the CDR3 gives the full variable domain: EADIYQTPRYLVIGTGKKITLECSQTMGHDKMYWYQQDPGMELHLIHYSYGVNSTEKGDLSSESTVSRIRTEHFPLTLESARPSHTSQYLCASTPGQGANEKLFFGSGTQLSVL.

This clone was observed a single time. The chain uses TRBV19 and TRBJ1-1; TRBD1 aligns across 12 bases. With 4 bases clipped from V and 6 bases from J, the junction kept 3 bases outside the gene matches. The germline CDR1 and CDR2 sequences are LNHDA and SQIVND (reference sequence). The CDR3 sequence is 14 residues long. This CDR3 reads CASSRGQGASEAFF. The CDR3 DNA is TGTGCCAGTAGTAGGGGACAGGGGGCATCTGAAGCTTTCTTT.

V and J are TRBV6-5 and TRBJ2-7, with TRBD1 matching 7 bases. This CDR3 is built from 14 residues. The V segment lost 10 bases and the J segment 1 base; nucleotides outside the gene matches: 10. Germline values: CDR1 MNHEY, CDR2 SVGAGI. The CDR3 sequence is CAIRTGTASYEQYF. The CDR3 bases are TGTGCCATCCGAACCGGGACAGCATCCTACGAGCAGTACTTC.

This sequence joins TRBV27 and TRBJ2-4; a possible D gene is TRBD1 (6 bases). CDR1 and CDR2 (germline): MNHEY, SMNVEV (reference sequence). Trimming took off 1 base at V and 6 bases at J, with 10 bases between the two ends. The CDR3 runs 14 residues. For the CDR3, the DNA is TGTGCCAGCAGTTTATTGGGGGCGGGAAACATTCAGTACTTC. It is translated as CASSLLGAGNIQYF.

The rearrangement links TRBV18 to TRBJ2-5, with 7 bases that match TRBD2. Trimming took 3 bases from V and 5 from J; bases not matched to a gene: 6. The CDR3 is made up of 14 amino acids. Per the germline V gene, CDR1 is KGHSH and CDR2 is LQKENI. CDR3 bases: TGTGCCAGCTCACCGTTGAGGGGAGGGGAGACCCAGTACTTC. Encoded protein: CASSPLRGGETQYF. The full variable domain, with the rest looked up from reference TRBV18 and TRBJ2-5, is NAGVMQNPRHLVRRRGQEARLRCSPMKGHSHVYWYRQLPEEGLKFMVYLQKENIIDESGMPKERFSAEFPKEGPSILRIQQVVRGDSAAYFCASSPLRGGETQYFGPGTRLLVL.

The chain employs TRBV6-2 or TRBV6-3 and TRBJ2-1, with TRBD2 identical over 12 bases. The V segment lost 2 bases and the J segment 8 bases; nucleotides outside the gene matches: 10. The CDR3 length is 17 residues. Germline lookup yields CDR1 MNHEY and CDR2 SVGEGT. The CDR3 loop is CASSYVGLAGSRHEQFF. The CDR3 nucleotides read TGTGCCAGCAGTTACGTAGGACTAGCGGGGAGTAGGCATGAGCAGTTCTTC.

The rearrangement joins TRBV28 to TRBJ1-1, with D unresolved. Trimming took 5 bases from V and 4 from J, leaving 17 bases between them. The CDR3 extends over 15 amino acids. Per the germline V gene, CDR1 is MDHEN and CDR2 is SYDVKM. The CDR3 is CASSRSVRRGTEAFF. The CDR3 DNA sequence: TGTGCCAGCAGTAGATCAGTTCGTCGGGGCACTGAAGCTTTCTTT.

V gene TRBV24-1 combines with J gene TRBJ2-7, with a tentative D call TRBD1 (6 bases). The V gene lost 5 bases and the J gene lost 2 bases, with 12 bases spanning the gap. Germline lookup yields CDR1 KGHDR and CDR2 SFDVKD. This CDR3 is built from 14 residues. CDR3 in DNA: TGTGCCACCAGTGGGTTCGGGGACACCTACGAGCAGTACTTC. Translation gives CATSGFGDTYEQYF.